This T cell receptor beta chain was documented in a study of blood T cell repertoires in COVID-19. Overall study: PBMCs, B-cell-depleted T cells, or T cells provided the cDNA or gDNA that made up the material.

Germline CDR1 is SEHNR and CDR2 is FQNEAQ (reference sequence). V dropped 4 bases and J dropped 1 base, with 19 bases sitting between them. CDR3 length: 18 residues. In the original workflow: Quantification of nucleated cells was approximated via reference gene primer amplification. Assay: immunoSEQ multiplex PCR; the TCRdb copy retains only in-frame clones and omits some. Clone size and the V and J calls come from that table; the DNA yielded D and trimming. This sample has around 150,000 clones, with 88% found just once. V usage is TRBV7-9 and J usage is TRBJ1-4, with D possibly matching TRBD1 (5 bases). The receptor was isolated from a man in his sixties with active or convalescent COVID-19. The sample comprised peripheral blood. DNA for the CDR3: TGTGCCAGCAGCTCTACTCGGAGGGTAGGGGAAACTAATGAAAAACTGTTTTTT. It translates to CASSSTRRVGETNEKLFF.